Listed below are T cell receptor beta chains from one sample, sequenced in a study of CD8+ T cells in alopecia areata. Libraries were prepared by immunoSEQ multiplex PCR; TCRdb keeps only in-frame clonotypes and omits some of them. The sample comprises over 150,000 clones, approximately 62% of which are singletons, and around 14% rests with the top ten. The sample in question was CD4+ T cells sorted from blood, obtained at week 24, from a patient treated with tofacitinib. Receptor source: a human donor with alopecia areata. CDR3s include the opening cysteine and the closing phenylalanine or tryptophan. A D gene is named only where the DNA matches it firmly. The size of a clone is reported for some rows only, either as once, few or many, or as a class for expanded clones.

v_gene	abundance	j_gene	d_gene	CDR3nt	CDR3aa
TRBV30	NA	TRBJ2-7	TRBD1	TGTGCCTGGAGGGGACAGGCGGCGGACGAGCAGTACTTC	CAWRGQAADEQYF
TRBV4-2	NA	TRBJ2-5	NA	TGTGCCAGCAGCCAAGCCCGGGCGGAGACCCAGTACTTC	CASSQARAETQYF
TRBV15	NA	TRBJ1-4	NA	TGTGCCACCAGCAGAGGGTTGACTAATGAAAAACTGTTTTTT	CATSRGLTNEKLFF
TRBV28	NA	TRBJ2-5	NA	TGTGCCAGCAGTTTATTGGGGTGGGAGACCCAGTACTTC	CASSLLGWETQYF
TRBV5-1	NA	TRBJ1-6	TRBD1	TGCGCCAGCAGCTTGTCCCCCCGCTCGGGAGCAGGGGGCGATTCACCCCTCCACTTT	CASSLSPRSGAGGDSPLHF
TRBV6-5	NA	TRBJ1-2	NA	TGTGCCAGCAGATTCGGGACACAGAGTGGCTACACCTTC	CASRFGTQSGYTF
TRBV29-1	NA	TRBJ2-7	NA	TGCAGCGTTGATGCAGGGGGGGACGAGCAGTACTTC	CSVDAGGDEQYF
TRBV18	NA	TRBJ1-2	NA	TGTGCCAGCTCACGTAGACAGGACGAAAACTATGGCTACACCTTC	CASSRRQDENYGYTF
TRBV9	NA	TRBJ2-1	NA	TGTGCCAGCAGCGGCCGGACAGTCCTCGATGAGCAGTTCTTC	CASSGRTVLDEQFF
TRBV6-6	NA	TRBJ2-5	NA	TGTGCCAGCAGTTATAAGGAGACCCAGTACTTC	CASSYKETQYF
TRBV30	few	TRBJ2-1	NA	TGTGCCTGGAGTGTACTGGCAGGTACGAACAATGAGCAGTTCTTC	CAWSVLAGTNNEQFF
TRBV30	NA	TRBJ2-7	TRBD1	TGTGCCTGGAGGGCTCCCTCCTGGACAGGCCCCTACGAGCAGTACTTC	CAWRAPSWTGPYEQYF
TRBV30	few	TRBJ1-5	NA	TGTGCCTGGAGTCTTAACCGCAATCAGCCCCAGCATTTT	CAWSLNRNQPQHF
TRBV5-5	NA	TRBJ2-5	TRBD2	TGTGCCAGCAGCTTAGGCACTAGCGGGGGCGTGTCGTTGGAGACCCAGTACTTC	CASSLGTSGGVSLETQYF
TRBV30	NA	TRBJ2-7	NA	TGTGCCTGGAGTGTACTAGGGGGGACATCCTCCTACGAGCAGTACTTC	CAWSVLGGTSSYEQYF
TRBV7-9	NA	TRBJ2-7	NA	TGTGCCAGCAGCTTAGGCAGGGAGCCTTCCTACGAGCAGTACTTC	CASSLGREPSYEQYF
TRBV6-6	NA	TRBJ2-7	TRBD1	TGTGCCAGCACCTTTCAGATCGGGACAGGGGGCGACGAGCAGTACTTC	CASTFQIGTGGDEQYF
TRBV10-3	NA	TRBJ2-3	TRBD2	TGTGCCATCAGTGGGACTAGCGGCACAGATACGCAGTATTTT	CAISGTSGTDTQYF
TRBV5-1	NA	TRBJ2-2	NA	TGCGCCAGCAGCCCTGTCGCCGGGAACACCGGGGAGCTGTTTTTT	CASSPVAGNTGELFF
TRBV2	NA	TRBJ1-2	NA	TGTGCCAGCAGTGTTGTCCGTACCGCTAACTATGGCTACACCTTC	CASSVVRTANYGYTF
TRBV10-3	NA	TRBJ1-1	NA	TGTGCCATCAGTGAGTCGAGGGGGAACACTGAAGCTTTCTTT	CAISESRGNTEAFF
TRBV10-3	NA	TRBJ2-3	TRBD2	TGTGCCATCAGTGAGTCAAGCGGGGGGATCACAGATACGCAGTATTTT	CAISESSGGITDTQYF
TRBV7-9	NA	TRBJ2-7	NA	TGTGCCAGCAGCCTCACTCTGGGCTACGAGCAGTACTTC	CASSLTLGYEQYF
TRBV19	NA	TRBJ2-3	NA	TGTGCCAGTAGCAAGGACCCACTGGGGACAGATACGCAGTATTTT	CASSKDPLGTDTQYF
TRBV19	few	TRBJ2-3	NA	TGTGCCAGTAGTATAGTGCTAGCGACAGATACGCAGTATTTT	CASSIVLATDTQYF
TRBV29-1	NA	TRBJ1-4	NA	TGCAGCGTGGGAGGGAGGGAGAATGAAAAACTGTTTTTT	CSVGGRENEKLFF
TRBV28	few	TRBJ1-1	NA	TGTGCCAGCATCCCCCCGGGCGAAGCTTTCTTT	CASIPPGEAFF
TRBV12-5	NA	TRBJ2-2	NA	TGTGCTAGTGGTTTGTCGCGGCGCCCGGACGGCGGGGAGCTGTTTTTT	CASGLSRRPDGGELFF
TRBV28	NA	TRBJ2-1	NA	TGTGCCAGCAGTTTCAGGGGACTAAGCTCCTACAATGAGCAGTTCTTC	CASSFRGLSSYNEQFF
TRBV5-5	few	TRBJ2-7	NA	TGTGCCAGCAGCTTGGACTCCATGGGCTACGAGCAGTACTTC	CASSLDSMGYEQYF
TRBV5-1	NA	TRBJ1-6	NA	TGCGCCAGCAGCTTAAGTCCGGGGGATTCACCCCTCCACTTT	CASSLSPGDSPLHF